The 8 T cell receptor beta chains below all came from one sample that was sequenced in a study of blood T cell repertoires in COVID-19. Sequencing used immunoSEQ multiplex PCR; TCRdb keeps in-frame clones, though not all of them. The sample consists of around 100,000 clones, 75% to 90% of them appearing once. The specimen sequenced was peripheral blood. These TCRs come from an elderly woman with acute or convalescent COVID-19.

J is TRBJ1-6 and V is TRBV19, with 10 bases that match TRBD1. This CDR3 has 15 residues. The germline V gene encodes CDR1 LNHDA and CDR2 SQIVND (reference sequence). Trimming cost V 6 bases and J 9 bases; bases outside gene matches: 8. Written as DNA, the CDR3 is TGTGCCAGTAGCAAGGACAGGGGGTTTTTTTCACCCCTCCACTTT. It codes for CASSKDRGFFSPLHF. The full variable domain, with the rest looked up from reference TRBV19 and TRBJ1-6, is DGGITQSPKYLFRKEGQNVTLSCEQNLNHDAMYWYRQDPGQGLRLIYYSQIVNDFQKGDIAEGYSVSREKKESFPLTVTSAQKNPTAFYLCASSKDRGFFSPLHFGNGTRLTVT.

This chain uses TRBV5-4 with TRBJ2-5; D is undetermined. The CDR3 contains 15 residues. Trimming removed 1 base from V and 7 bases from J, with 17 bases in between. Germline CDR1 and CDR2: SGHNT and YYREEE (reference sequence). Written as DNA, the CDR3 is TGTGCCAGCAGCTTGAGTACTACGAGCCGAGGGACCCAGTACTTC. Protein product: CASSLSTTSRGTQYF.

This clone was seen only a few times. V and J are TRBV6-6 and TRBJ2-7, with 7 bases aligning to TRBD1. V gave up 5 bases and J gave up 2 bases; unmatched junction bases: 6. This CDR3 is built from 14 residues. CDR1 is MNHNY, CDR2 SVGAGI, per germline (reference sequence). The CDR3, as DNA: TGTGCCAGCAGTCAGAGACAGGGACCCTACGAGCAGTACTTC. Encoded protein: CASSQRQGPYEQYF.

This chain joins TRBV10-2 and TRBJ1-5, with 7 bases fitting TRBD1. This CDR3 is 18 amino acids long. V was clipped by 2 bases and J by 0 bases; unmatched bases: 10. CDR1 WSHSY and CDR2 SAAADI come from the germline V gene. In DNA, the CDR3 is TGCGCCAGCAGTGAGCCCCGGGACAGCGATATTAGCAATCAGCCCCAGCATTTT. As protein: CASSEPRDSDISNQPQHF.

This clone has a handful of counts. The DNA of the CDR3 is TGTGCCACCAGCGGGACTAGCGGGGGGGCCTGGTGGGATACGCAGTATTTT. Its translation: CATSGTSGGAWWDTQYF. This chain connects TRBV15 to TRBJ2-3, with TRBD2 matching over 16 bases. CDR3 length: 17 amino acids. The junction had 8 bases not matched to a gene; V was cut back by 5 bases and J by 6 bases. Germline V gene data show CDR1 as LNHNV and CDR2 as YYDKDF (reference sequence).

This clone was counted a single time. The chain joins TRBV10-3 to TRBJ2-3; 15 bases agree with TRBD2. The J segment lost 6 bases and the V segment lost 3 bases, leaving 7 bases of the junction unmatched. This CDR3 is 17 amino acids long. Germline CDR1 reads ENHRY; CDR2 reads SYGVKD. In nucleotides, the CDR3 is TGTGCCATCAGTGATGCCGGGACTAGCGGGGGGCTGGATACGCAGTATTTT. Residues: CAISDAGTSGGLDTQYF.

The chain combines TRBV4-1 with TRBJ2-3; D not resolved. V was trimmed by 0 bases and J by 0 bases, leaving 13 bases between them. The CDR3 contains 17 residues. CDR1 MGHRA and CDR2 YSYEKL come from the germline V gene. The CDR3 DNA follows: TGCGCCAGCAGCCAAGAGGTCTGGAGCCCTAGCACAGATACGCAGTATTTT. This encodes CASSQEVWSPSTDTQYF.

V and J are TRBV6-2 or TRBV6-3 and TRBJ2-1; 7 nucleotides agree with TRBD2. CDR1 is MNHEY and CDR2 is SVGEGT in the germline V gene. There are 14 residues in the CDR3. Trimming took 0 bases from V and 7 from J; bases not matched to a gene: 3. CDR3 coding DNA: TGTGCCAGCAGTTACTCGTCCGGGAGGAATGAGCAGTTCTTC. It yields the protein CASSYSSGRNEQFF.